This T cell receptor (beta chain) was identified in a study of cytomegalovirus exposure and HLA in healthy donors. General study results and limits: In vitro data verified three CMV-associated chains as specific for CMV antigens. Cytomegalovirus status, reportedly, was diagnosed with high specificity and sensitivity by the classifier.

The J segment lost 6 bases and the V segment lost 3 bases, leaving 7 bases of the junction unmatched. The germline CDR1 and CDR2 sequences are SGHNT and YYREEE (reference sequence). The CDR3 spans 15 residues. As concerns this clone: Its specificity is not known.

The table came from immunoSEQ multiplex PCR; TCRdb's copy has only in-frame clones and leaves some out. The sample has a few hundred thousand clones, about 90% seen once. The specimen sequenced was PBMCs. The V call is TRBV5-4, the J call TRBJ2-7, with 12 bases lining up with TRBD1. This TCR was sampled from a man aged 18 to 30 in good health and CMV-seropositive. This CDR3 is CASSYPGQGAGEQYF. CDR3 nucleotide sequence: TGTGCCAGCAGCTATCCGGGACAGGGGGCGGGCGAGCAGTACTTC.